The rows below give T cell receptor beta chains drawn from one sample of a study of T-cell reconstitution after alpha-beta-depleted transplantation in children. TCRdb re-analysed the PCR reads in MiXCR, keeping a single row per CDR3 protein. The profile shows a few hundred thousand distinct CDR3 sequences, 20% to 30% of them singletons. This specimen consisted of PBMCs, obtained before TCRalphabeta/CD19-depleted stem cell transplant. These TCRs come from a boy under three years old with Wiskott-Aldrich syndrome, due to receive a stem cell transplant. Each CDR3 is given with its conserved first and last residue. The D gene is left open where the match is weak. A clone size is listed for some rows: how often the clone was seen (once, few, many), or a class if it is expanded.

TRBJ2-1	TRBV3-1	few	TRBD2	CASTRLSGDNEQFF	TGTGCCAGCACCCGACTTAGCGGGGACAATGAGCAGTTCTTC
TRBJ2-3	TRBV5-1	few	-	CASSLRERRSTDTQYF	TGCGCCAGCAGCTTGAGAGAGCGGAGGAGCACAGATACGCAGTATTTT
TRBJ1-5	TRBV2	-	TRBD1	CASSAGQASNQPQHF	TGTGCCAGCAGCGCGGGACAGGCTAGCAATCAGCCCCAGCATTTT
TRBJ2-5	TRBV7-7	once	-	CASSQGVVSQETQYF	TGTGCCAGCAGCCAAGGGGTGGTCTCGCAGGAGACCCAGTACTTC
TRBJ2-7	TRBV15	few	-	CATSPGFAGEQYF	TGTGCCACCAGCCCAGGGTTCGCGGGCGAGCAGTACTTC
TRBJ2-7	TRBV11-2	-	-	CASSSGAGAFEQYF	TGTGCCAGCAGCTCGGGGGCGGGGGCGTTCGAGCAGTACTTC
TRBJ1-2	TRBV5-1	-	-	CASRNPPSNYGYTF	TGCGCCAGCAGAAATCCCCCATCTAACTATGGCTACACCTTC
TRBJ2-1	TRBV15	few	TRBD2	CATSREGGRYNEQFF	TGTGCCACCAGCAGAGAGGGCGGGAGATACAATGAGCAGTTCTTC
TRBJ2-1	TRBV15	-	-	CATSRVRGGSSYNEQFF	TGTGCCACCAGCAGAGTGCGGGGTGGGAGCTCCTACAATGAGCAGTTCTTC
TRBJ2-1	TRBV20-1	-	TRBD2	CSARDLAGVINEQFF	TGCAGTGCTAGGGATCTAGCGGGAGTTATTAATGAGCAGTTCTTC
TRBJ2-7	TRBV5-5	few	TRBD2	CASSYGTSGRSEQYF	TGTGCCAGCAGCTATGGGACTAGCGGGAGATCCGAGCAGTACTTC
TRBJ2-3	TRBV5-4	few	-	CASSLGASNTDTQYF	TGTGCCAGCAGCCTGGGTGCTAGCAACACAGATACGCAGTATTTT
TRBJ2-3	TRBV25-1	-	-	CASSEYRGVGDTQYF	TGTGCCAGCAGTGAATACCGGGGAGTGGGAGATACGCAGTATTTT
TRBJ2-1	TRBV20-1	few	TRBD2	CSARSLAVLDEQFF	TGCAGTGCTAGATCTCTAGCGGTATTGGATGAGCAGTTCTTC
TRBJ2-1	TRBV5-4	-	TRBD2	CASSRGTEREGYNEQFF	TGTGCCAGCAGCCGCGGTACCGAGCGGGAGGGTTACAATGAGCAGTTCTTC
TRBJ2-7	TRBV6-1	medium-sized	TRBD1	CASSEFGTGGFEQYF	TGTGCCAGCAGTGAATTTGGGACAGGGGGCTTCGAGCAGTACTTC
TRBJ1-5	TRBV27	-	TRBD1	CASSSRQGSGNQPQHF	TGTGCCAGCAGTTCGAGACAGGGAAGCGGCAATCAGCCCCAGCATTTT
TRBJ1-2	TRBV21-1	few	-	CASSKSRQDYGYTF	TGTGCCAGCAGCAAATCACGCCAGGACTATGGCTACACCTTC
TRBJ2-5	TRBV5-1	many	-	CASSLGTGKETQYF	TGCGCCAGCAGCTTGGGTACAGGGAAAGAGACCCAGTACTTC
TRBJ2-2	TRBV7-3	-	-	CASSLSNGELFF	TGTGCCAGCAGCTTGTCGAATGGGGAGCTGTTTTTT
TRBJ2-1	TRBV12-3/TRBV12-4	-	-	CASSLLIPEQFF	TGTGCCAGCAGTTTGTTGATACCTGAGCAGTTCTTC
TRBJ2-7	TRBV11-1	few	TRBD2	CASRGGLAAPAQYF	TGTGCCAGCAGAGGGGGACTAGCGGCTCCCGCGCAGTACTTC